The 26 T cell receptor beta chains listed next were all sequenced from one sample in a study of blood T cell repertoires in COVID-19. Sequencing was performed with immunoSEQ multiplex PCR; in TCRdb, only in-frame clones are kept and a portion is missing. This table has fewer than 110,000 clones, around 87% appearing once. Sample: peripheral blood. These receptors originate from a woman aged 30 to 39 with acute or convalescent COVID-19.

There are a few counts of this clone. Other DNA sequences in the sample encode the same CDR3. J is TRBJ1-2 and V is TRBV12-3 or TRBV12-4, with D unclear. This CDR3 has 13 amino acids. Trimming stripped 2 bases from V and 8 bases from J, with 12 bases between. The CDR3 is CASSLTGEGGYTF. CDR3 nucleotide sequence: TGTGCCAGCAGTTTAACCGGGGAAGGGGGCTACACCTTC.

This clone was detected a few times. The chain joins TRBV28 to TRBJ1-1; tentative D call: TRBD1 (5 bases). V shed 11 bases and J shed 2 bases, with 15 bases lying between them. Germline-derived CDR1 and CDR2 are MDHEN and SYDVKM. This CDR3 region has 13 residues. CDR3 bases: TGTGCCTCCTCCGCGGGGACTAACACTGAAGCTTTCTTT. This gives the protein CASSAGTNTEAFF. Combining the CDR3 with reference TRBV28 and TRBJ1-1 gives the whole variable domain DVKVTQSSRYLVKRTGEKVFLECVQDMDHENMFWYRQDPGLGLRLIYFSYDVKMKEKGDIPEGYSVSREKKERFSLILESASTNQTSMYLCASSAGTNTEAFFGQGTRLTVV.

In this sample, this clone turned up many times. The rearrangement links TRBV6-1 to TRBJ1-3; D remains ambiguous. This CDR3 contains 14 residues. Germline V gives CDR1 MNHNS, CDR2 SASEGT. The V end lost 1 base, the J end lost 4 bases, and 8 bases lay between the germline ends. CDR3 sequence reads: CASSEVSIGNTIYF. In DNA, the CDR3 is TGTGCCAGCAGTGAAGTGTCTATCGGAAACACCATATATTTT.

This clone was seen a handful of times. The chain combines TRBV14 with TRBJ1-6; a weak D match, TRBD1 (6 bases). The CDR3 length is 17 residues. V lost 3 bases, J lost 10 bases, and 22 bases lay in between. Germline CDR1 and CDR2: SGHDN and FVKESK. The CDR3 region is CASSHGGQGLVGSPLHF. The CDR3 nucleotides are TGTGCCAGCAGCCACGGGGGGCAAGGGCTAGTCGGGTCACCCCTCCACTTT.

The chain joins TRBV15 to TRBJ2-1, with 10 nucleotides matching TRBD2. Germline CDR1 and CDR2: LNHNV and YYDKDF (reference sequence). The CDR3 runs 17 residues. Trimming cost V 0 bases and J 7 bases; bases outside gene matches: 9. The CDR3 DNA follows: TGTGCCACCAGCAGAGATCCTCTAGCGGGGGCTGGGAATGAGCAGTTCTTC. It specifies CATSRDPLAGAGNEQFF.

This clone was detected only once. The V and J genes are TRBV18 and TRBJ2-1, with 8 bases that match TRBD2. Germline assignment: CDR1 KGHSH and CDR2 LQKENI. The CDR3 totals 16 residues. V lost 3 bases to trimming and J lost 4 bases; unmatched junction nucleotides: 8. CDR3 amino acids: CASSPIRGGQYNEQFF. CDR3 nucleotides: TGTGCCAGCTCACCCATCCGCGGGGGGCAATACAATGAGCAGTTCTTC.

This clone occurred a few times. The J gene is TRBJ1-1, the V gene TRBV28; 8 positions match TRBD1. J gave up 13 bases and V 3 bases, and 7 bases lay outside the gene matches. CDR3 size: 12 residues. Germline values: CDR1 MDHEN, CDR2 SYDVKM. CDR3 DNA sequence: TGTGCCAGCAGTTTGACAGGGGAAGAGGTTTTCTTT. Its protein product is CASSLTGEEVFF.

The CDR3 here is CASREGGPNYGYTF. Written as DNA, the CDR3 is TGTGCCAGCAGGGAGGGGGGGCCAAACTATGGCTACACCTTC. The chain couples TRBV9 to TRBJ1-2, with D possibly matching TRBD1 (6 bases). Germline loops: CDR1 SGDLS, CDR2 YYNGEE. The CDR3 sequence is 14 residues long. V shed 5 bases and J shed 2 bases, with 13 bases lying between them.

The J gene is TRBJ2-1, the V gene TRBV7-6, with TRBD2 matching 7 bases. V lost 5 bases to trimming and J lost 0 bases; unmatched junction nucleotides: 10. This CDR3 has 17 residues. Germline-derived CDR1 and CDR2 are SGHVS and FNYEAQ. Written as DNA, the CDR3 is TGTGCCAGCAGCCACATACCCATAGCGGGCTCCTACAATGAGCAGTTCTTC. It codes for CASSHIPIAGSYNEQFF.

The gene calls are TRBV7-6 and TRBJ1-3; D gene ambiguous. The germline CDR1 and CDR2 sequences are SGHVS and FNYEAQ. CDR3 length equals 14 residues. Trimming cost V 3 bases and J 4 bases, with 10 bases left between them. CDR3 coding DNA: TGTGCCAGCAGCTTGTATTCTTCCGGAAACACCATATATTTT. It translates to CASSLYSSGNTIYF.

The chain uses TRBV19 and TRBJ2-7, with a weak D call TRBD1 (6 bases). Germline CDR1 is LNHDA and CDR2 is SQIVND (reference sequence). Between the trimmed V and J ends, which lost 1 base and 0 bases, there was a span of 13 bases. The CDR3 extends over 16 amino acids. This CDR3 is CASSIGGTFSSYEQYF. CDR3 in DNA: TGTGCCAGTAGTATAGGTGGGACATTTAGCTCCTACGAGCAGTACTTC. The full variable domain, with the rest looked up from reference TRBV19 and TRBJ2-7, is DGGITQSPKYLFRKEGQNVTLSCEQNLNHDAMYWYRQDPGQGLRLIYYSQIVNDFQKGDIAEGYSVSREKKESFPLTVTSAQKNPTAFYLCASSIGGTFSSYEQYFGPGTRLTVT.

This chain uses TRBV21-1 with TRBJ1-1; the table gives TRBD1 as D, unverified against the DNA. TRBV21-1 is a documented pseudogene. The CDR3 has 15 residues. The CDR3 DNA reads as TGTGCCAGCAGCAAGGAGACAGGGGAGGGCACTGAAGCTTTCTTT. Translating gives CASSKETGEGTEAFF.

This chain joins TRBV6-5 and TRBJ1-4; no definite D call. The CDR3 runs 14 residues. The germline V and J ends were trimmed by 7 bases and 0 bases, with 9 bases remaining between them. The germline gives CDR1 MNHEY, CDR2 SVGAGI. CDR3 sequence: CASKAGTTNEKLFF. DNA for the CDR3: TGTGCCAGCAAAGCCGGGACAACTAATGAAAAACTGTTTTTT.

The chain joins TRBV25-1 to TRBJ1-5; 9 nucleotides agree with TRBD1. The CDR3 runs 14 residues. Germline V gene lookup returns CDR1 MGHDK and CDR2 SYGVNS. J lost 6 bases, V lost 2 bases, and 2 bases had no gene match. The CDR3 coding sequence is TGTGCCAGCAGTGAAACAGGGGGCAGTCAGCCCCAGCATTTT. This translates into CASSETGGSQPQHF. The complete variable domain, with remaining parts taken from reference TRBV25-1 and TRBJ1-5, reads EADIYQTPRYLVIGTGKKITLECSQTMGHDKMYWYQQDPGMELHLIHYSYGVNSTEKGDLSSESTVSRIRTEHFPLTLESARPSHTSQYLCASSETGGSQPQHFGDGTRLSIL.

This chain connects TRBV27 to TRBJ1-5; D is uncertain. The V end was cut by 4 bases, the J end by 0 bases, with 13 bases between. CDR1 is MNHEY, CDR2 SMNVEV, per germline (reference sequence). The CDR3 is made up of 16 amino acids. In DNA form, the CDR3 reads TGTGCCAGCAGTTCTCTGTCGGGTTATAGCAATCAGCCCCAGCATTTT. Its protein product is CASSSLSGYSNQPQHF.

The gene calls are TRBV5-6 and TRBJ1-4, with D possibly TRBD1 on 6 matching bases. V was pared by 3 bases and J by 6 bases, with 18 bases between. Germline V gene lookup returns CDR1 SGHDT and CDR2 YYEEEE. The CDR3 is 16 amino acids. In DNA, the CDR3 is TGTGCCAGCAGCTCTCACCGACAGGACTTTTATGAAAAACTGTTTTTT. It is translated as CASSSHRQDFYEKLFF.

The chain couples TRBV9 to TRBJ2-3, with D perhaps TRBD1 (6 bases). This CDR3 region has 13 residues. Trimming shortened V by 4 bases and J by 6 bases, and 12 bases separated the two germline ends. Germline loops: CDR1 SGDLS, CDR2 YYNGEE. CDR3 residues: CASSLGQPDTQYF. The DNA of the CDR3 is TGTGCCAGCAGCCTTGGACAGCCGGATACGCAGTATTTT.

The V gene is TRBV5-8, the J gene TRBJ2-6; tentatively, D is TRBD1 (6 bases). Trimming took off 0 bases at V and 1 base at J, with 11 bases between the two ends. This CDR3 has 17 amino acids. Germline V gene sequence: CDR1 SGHTS, CDR2 YDEGEE. The CDR3 coding sequence is TGTGCCAGCAGCTTGGCCCCAACAGGGTCTGGGGCCAACGTCCTGACTTTC. It translates to CASSLAPTGSGANVLTF.

CDR3 sequence reads: CASMRGTNSPLHF. The CDR3 nucleotides read TGTGCCAGCATGAGAGGAACTAATTCACCCCTCCACTTT. V is TRBV2 and J is TRBJ1-6; D gene unclear. Germline CDR1 is SNHLY and CDR2 is FYNNEI. This CDR3 comprises 13 residues. V was shortened by 7 bases and J by 6 bases, with 10 bases between the two germline ends. The entire variable domain, with the rest obtained from reference TRBV2 and TRBJ1-6, is as follows: EPEVTQTPSHQVTQMGQEVILRCVPISNHLYFYWYRQILGQKVEFLVSFYNNEISEKSEIFDDQFSVERPDGSNFTLKIRSTKLEDSAMYFCASMRGTNSPLHFGNGTRLTVT.

The rearrangement links TRBV4-1 to TRBJ1-5; 8 bases are a match to TRBD1. V shed 2 bases, J shed 5 bases, and the junction held 14 bases outside the gene matches. The CDR3 sequence is 18 residues long. Germline V gene lookup returns CDR1 MGHRA and CDR2 YSYEKL. CDR3 sequence (DNA): TGCGCCAGCAGCCAACCTTCAGGGGGCGGCCGAACCGATCAGCCCCAGCATTTT. It translates to CASSQPSGGGRTDQPQHF.

This chain connects TRBV5-1 to TRBJ1-2; maybe TRBD1 (6 bases). The germline gives CDR1 SGHRS, CDR2 YFSETQ. CDR3 length: 13 residues. Trimming cost V 2 bases and J 4 bases, with 9 bases left between them. This CDR3 reads CASSFGGGYGYTF. The CDR3 region has the DNA TGCGCCAGCAGCTTTGGGGGCGGCTATGGCTACACCTTC.

The rearrangement joins TRBV19 to TRBJ2-3; a weak D match, TRBD2 (5 bases). Trimming shortened V by 1 base and J by 6 bases, and 17 bases separated the two germline ends. Per the germline V gene, CDR1 is LNHDA and CDR2 is SQIVND (reference sequence). This CDR3 is 16 amino acids long. The CDR3 here is CASSIVGAVITDTQYF. CDR3 DNA: TGTGCCAGTAGTATAGTGGGAGCGGTGATTACGGATACGCAGTATTTT. Together with reference TRBV19 and TRBJ2-3, the CDR3 gives the full variable domain: DGGITQSPKYLFRKEGQNVTLSCEQNLNHDAMYWYRQDPGQGLRLIYYSQIVNDFQKGDIAEGYSVSREKKESFPLTVTSAQKNPTAFYLCASSIVGAVITDTQYFGPGTRLTVL.

The chain has TRBV6-5 and TRBJ1-4; a possible D gene is TRBD1 (5 bases). CDR1 and CDR2 (germline): MNHEY, SVGAGI. The CDR3 length is 14 residues. V was cut by 2 bases and J by 8 bases, with 12 bases left in between. The chain's CDR3 is CASSYGTPREKLFF. In DNA, the CDR3 is TGTGCCAGCAGTTACGGGACTCCCCGGGAAAAACTGTTTTTT.

This sequence joins TRBV28 and TRBJ2-2; 7 nucleotides match TRBD2. The germline CDR1 and CDR2 sequences are MDHEN and SYDVKM. The CDR3 is 16 residues long. J gave up 3 bases and V 5 bases, and 9 bases lay outside the gene matches. CDR3 DNA: TGTGCCAGCAGTGAGGAGGGCGGGGGTTACACCGGGGAGCTGTTTTTT. This encodes CASSEEGGGYTGELFF. Filled out from reference TRBV28 and TRBJ2-2, the complete variable domain reads DVKVTQSSRYLVKRTGEKVFLECVQDMDHENMFWYRQDPGLGLRLIYFSYDVKMKEKGDIPEGYSVSREKKERFSLILESASTNQTSMYLCASSEEGGGYTGELFFGEGSRLTVL.

The chain has TRBV7-3 and TRBJ1-3; D call uncertain. The CDR3 is 13 amino acids. The germline V gene encodes CDR1 SGHTA and CDR2 FQGTGA. Trimming shortened V by 2 bases and J by 4 bases, and 6 bases separated the two germline ends. CDR3 sequence: CASSLQAGNTIYF. The DNA for the CDR3 is TGTGCCAGCAGCTTACAAGCCGGAAACACCATATATTTT.

The chain has TRBV27 and TRBJ2-7; no clear D gene. CDR1 is MNHEY and CDR2 is SMNVEV in the germline V gene (reference sequence). V dropped 2 bases and J dropped 6 bases, with 14 bases sitting between them. The CDR3 loop spans 14 amino acids. The CDR3 DNA follows: TGTGCCAGCAGTTTAACGCTGTCTACGGGCGAGCAGTACTTC. Translating gives CASSLTLSTGEQYF.